This T cell receptor (beta chain) comes out of a study of control samples from healthy donors and cancer patients. Clones were sequenced by immunoSEQ multiplex PCR, and TCRdb holds only the in-frame ones, with some missing. The sample records 120,000 or so clones, about 95% being singletons. This CDR3 is built from 16 residues. V dropped 5 bases and J dropped 2 bases, with 18 bases sitting between them. Germline V gene lookup returns CDR1 SEHNR and CDR2 FQNEAQ (reference sequence). This clone came up once. The sequencing input was blood. The source is a man aged 30-40 years in good health. V is TRBV7-9 and J is TRBJ1-2; TRBD1 is a possible D gene (5 bases). The CDR3 nucleotides are TGTGCCAGCAGCGACACGTTAGAAGACAGCAACTATGGCTACACCTTC. It translates to CASSDTLEDSNYGYTF.